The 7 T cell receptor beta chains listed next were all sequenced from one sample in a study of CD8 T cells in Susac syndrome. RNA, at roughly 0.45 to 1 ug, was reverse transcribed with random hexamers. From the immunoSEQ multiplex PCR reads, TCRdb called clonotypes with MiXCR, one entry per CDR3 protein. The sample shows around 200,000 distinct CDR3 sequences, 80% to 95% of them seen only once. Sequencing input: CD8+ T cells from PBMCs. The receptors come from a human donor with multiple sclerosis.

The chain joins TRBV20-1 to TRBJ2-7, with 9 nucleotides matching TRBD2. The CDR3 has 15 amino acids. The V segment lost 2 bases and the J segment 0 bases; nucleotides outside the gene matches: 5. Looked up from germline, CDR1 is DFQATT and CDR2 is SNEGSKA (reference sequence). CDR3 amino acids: CSARPLAGSSYEQYF. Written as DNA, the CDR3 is TGCAGTGCTAGACCCCTAGCGGGGAGCTCCTACGAGCAGTACTTC.

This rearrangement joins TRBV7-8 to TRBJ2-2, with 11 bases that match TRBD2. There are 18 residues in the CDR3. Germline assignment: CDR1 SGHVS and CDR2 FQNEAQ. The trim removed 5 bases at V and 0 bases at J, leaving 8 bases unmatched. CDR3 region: CASSPGLAGGPNTGELFF. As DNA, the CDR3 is TGTGCCAGCAGCCCAGGGCTAGCGGGGGGCCCGAACACCGGGGAGCTGTTTTTT.

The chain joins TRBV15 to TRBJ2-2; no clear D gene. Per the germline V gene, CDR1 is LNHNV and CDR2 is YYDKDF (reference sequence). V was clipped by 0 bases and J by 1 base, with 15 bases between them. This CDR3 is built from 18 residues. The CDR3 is CATSRDFSAAGNTGELFF. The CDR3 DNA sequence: TGTGCCACCAGCAGAGATTTTTCCGCGGCCGGGAACACCGGGGAGCTGTTTTTT.

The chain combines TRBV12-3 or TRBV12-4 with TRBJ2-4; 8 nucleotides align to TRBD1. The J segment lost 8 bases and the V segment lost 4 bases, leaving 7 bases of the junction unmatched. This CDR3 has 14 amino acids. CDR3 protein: CASSSDRERDIQYF. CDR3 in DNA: TGTGCCAGCAGTTCGGACAGGGAGAGGGACATTCAGTACTTC.

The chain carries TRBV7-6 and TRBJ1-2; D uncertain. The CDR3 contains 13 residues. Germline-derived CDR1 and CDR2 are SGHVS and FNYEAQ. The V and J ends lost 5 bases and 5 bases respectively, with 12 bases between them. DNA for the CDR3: TGTGCCAGCAGCCCAATTAGGATGTATGGCTACACCTTC. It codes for CASSPIRMYGYTF. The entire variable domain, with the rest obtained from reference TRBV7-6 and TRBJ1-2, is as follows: GAGVSQSPRYKVTKRGQDVALRCDPISGHVSLYWYRQALGQGPEFLTYFNYEAQQDKSGLPNDRFSAERPEGSISTLTIQRTEQRDSAMYRCASSPIRMYGYTFGSGTRLTVV.

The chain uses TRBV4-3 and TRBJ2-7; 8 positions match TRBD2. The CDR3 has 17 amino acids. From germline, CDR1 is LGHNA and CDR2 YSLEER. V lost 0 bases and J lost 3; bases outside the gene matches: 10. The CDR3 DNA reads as TGCGCCAGCAGCCAAGAGCAAGCGGGAGCAGGCCTCTACGAGCAGTACTTC. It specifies CASSQEQAGAGLYEQYF.

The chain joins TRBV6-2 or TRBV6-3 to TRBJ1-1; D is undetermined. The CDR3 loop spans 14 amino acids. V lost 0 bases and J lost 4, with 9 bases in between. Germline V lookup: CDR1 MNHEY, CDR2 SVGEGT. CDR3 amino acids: CASSYSRGSTEAFF. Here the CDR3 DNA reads TGTGCCAGCAGTTACTCTCGCGGAAGCACTGAAGCTTTCTTT.